The text below deals with one TCR beta chain. Its antigen remains unidentified. The record originates from a study of blood T cells in healthy people across ages. Study-level findings and limits: Correlation between TCR beta diversity and naive T cell percentage was strong. While age rose, TCR beta diversity per million T cells dropped in a roughly linear way.

Caucasian, healthy and from Russia, the donors were aged between roughly 6 and 95. Per germline, CDR1 MDHEN and CDR2 SYDVKM. The CDR3 covers 12 residues. Trimming cost V 4 bases and J 12 bases; bases outside gene matches: 6. Primed by a sample-barcoded 5' primer and a J-beta primer mix, a second PCR proceeded for 7 to 11 cycles. Each of the samples gave a minimum of 2.5 million paired-end reads that contained CDR3. TCRdb called the 5' RACE reads again in MiXCR, with one record for every CDR3 protein. The sample records 1.2 million to 1.5 million distinct CDR3 sequences, around 55% being singletons. The TCR originated in a man aged 18 to 30 in good health. Sequenced material: blood. The V and J genes are TRBV28 and TRBJ2-5; 9 bases agree with TRBD1. The CDR3 nucleotides read TGTGCCAGCAGTTCAACCGGGACAGGGAAGTACTTC. This gives the protein CASSSTGTGKYF.